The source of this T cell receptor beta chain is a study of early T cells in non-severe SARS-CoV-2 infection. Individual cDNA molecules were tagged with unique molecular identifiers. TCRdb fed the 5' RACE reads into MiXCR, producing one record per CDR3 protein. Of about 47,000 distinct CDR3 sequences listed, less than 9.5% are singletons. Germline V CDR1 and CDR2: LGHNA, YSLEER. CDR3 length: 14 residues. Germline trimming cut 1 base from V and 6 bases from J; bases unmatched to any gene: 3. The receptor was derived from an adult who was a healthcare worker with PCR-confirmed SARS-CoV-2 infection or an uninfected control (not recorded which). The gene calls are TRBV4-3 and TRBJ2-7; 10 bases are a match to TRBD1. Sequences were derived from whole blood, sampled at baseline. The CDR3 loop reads CASSQGTGGSEQYF. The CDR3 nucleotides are TGCGCCAGCAGCCAAGGGACAGGGGGTTCCGAGCAGTACTTC.